This T cell receptor (beta chain) was retrieved from a study of OX40 agonist ivuxolimab in advanced cancers. Produced via immunoSEQ multiplex PCR; TCRdb's table is partial and in-frame only. The table has fewer than 110,000 clones, approximately 89% seen once. Trimming pared 6 bases from V and 5 bases from J, leaving 15 bases between. Germline CDR1 and CDR2: MNHEY and SMNVEV (reference sequence). CDR3 length: 14 residues. The sequenced sample was CD4+ or CD8+ T cells sorted from blood, obtained in a trial of the OX40 agonist ivuxolimab. This sequence was found in an adult with an advanced solid tumor such as melanoma, head and neck, liver or kidney cancer. This rearrangement joins TRBV27 to TRBJ2-3, with D perhaps matching TRBD2 (6 bases). The CDR3 DNA reads as TGTGCCAGCAGCCGTCCGGGACTGGGAGATACGCAGTATTTT. Its protein product is CASSRPGLGDTQYF.